This passage covers 9 T cell receptor beta chains from one sample sequenced in a study of blood T cell repertoires in COVID-19. The assay was immunoSEQ multiplex PCR, and TCRdb's table has in-frame clones only and misses some. This sample yields under 250,000 clones, of which 75% to 90% are seen a single time; about 2.9% belongs to the top ten. Sequencing was carried out using PBMCs or T cells enriched from blood (not recorded which). The origin of the receptors is a middle-aged woman who had been exposed to COVID-19.

This clone was observed a handful of times. The rearrangement links TRBV7-9 to TRBJ1-2; tentatively, D is TRBD1 (6 bases). CDR3 size: 16 residues. Trimming pared 4 bases from V and 3 bases from J, leaving 18 bases between. The V gene's germline CDR1 is SEHNR and CDR2 FQNEAQ (reference sequence). Here the CDR3 DNA reads TGTGCCAGCAGCTACCCCTCGGGGGGGCTCTACTATGGCTACACCTTC. Protein product: CASSYPSGGLYYGYTF.

The CDR3 region is CAWHRGNYGYTF. As DNA, the CDR3 is TGTGCCTGGCACAGGGGGAACTATGGCTACACCTTC. This chain uses TRBV30 with TRBJ1-2; 8 bases align to TRBD1. This CDR3 is built from 12 residues. V trimming: 5 bases; J trimming: 2 bases; junction bases outside the gene matches: 1. Germline V gene data show CDR1 as GTSNPN and CDR2 as SVGIG (reference sequence).

The chain combines TRBV2 with TRBJ2-5; perhaps TRBD1 as D (6 bases). Germline V gene sequence: CDR1 SNHLY, CDR2 FYNNEI. Trimming took off 11 bases at V and 2 bases at J, with 18 bases between the two ends. This CDR3 spans 14 amino acids. The CDR3 DNA follows: TGTGCCTGCTCCCAGGGGAGTCGGCAAGAGACCCAGTACTTC. Encoded protein: CACSQGSRQETQYF.

The chain has TRBV30 and TRBJ1-3, with a weak D call TRBD1 (6 bases). The CDR3 runs to 16 residues. Germline-derived CDR1 and CDR2 are GTSNPN and SVGIG (reference sequence). V was pared by 2 bases and J by 3 bases, with 17 bases between. The CDR3 DNA sequence: TGTGCCTGGAGTCCCCCGGGGGGGGCCAGTGGAAACACCATATATTTT. Its protein product is CAWSPPGGASGNTIYF.

J is TRBJ2-3 and V is TRBV14; 7 nucleotides align to TRBD2. The ends lost 0 bases at V and 4 bases at J; junction bases unmatched: 7. This CDR3 spans 16 amino acids. CDR1 is SGHDN, CDR2 FVKESK, per germline. The CDR3 region is CASSQDKQRGSDTQYF. The CDR3 coding sequence is TGTGCCAGCAGCCAAGATAAGCAGCGGGGCTCAGATACGCAGTATTTT.

This CDR3 reads CASSSFRGNNEQFF. DNA of the CDR3: TGTGCCAGCAGTTCATTCCGGGGGAACAATGAGCAGTTCTTC. The rearrangement links TRBV6-5 to TRBJ2-1; D is perhaps TRBD2 (6 bases). The CDR3 is 14 residues long. The V end lost 4 bases, the J end lost 5 bases, and 12 bases lay between the germline ends. Germline CDR1 MNHEY, CDR2 SVGAGI.

CDR3 amino acids: CASSRMEGATYEQYF. The CDR3 DNA sequence: TGTGCCAGTAGTAGAATGGAGGGGGCCACCTACGAGCAGTACTTC. This chain uses TRBV19 with TRBJ2-7; the D gene is possibly TRBD1 (7 bases). V was cut by 4 bases and J by 2 bases, with 15 bases left in between. The CDR3 covers 15 residues. Germline CDR1 LNHDA, CDR2 SQIVND (reference sequence). Full variable domain (missing parts from reference TRBV19 and TRBJ2-7): DGGITQSPKYLFRKEGQNVTLSCEQNLNHDAMYWYRQDPGQGLRLIYYSQIVNDFQKGDIAEGYSVSREKKESFPLTVTSAQKNPTAFYLCASSRMEGATYEQYFGPGTRLTVT.

This chain connects TRBV25-1 to TRBJ2-5; a weak D match, TRBD2 (6 bases). The CDR3 contains 13 residues. Trimming removed 6 bases from V and 3 bases from J, with 11 bases in between. Germline V CDR1 and CDR2: MGHDK, SYGVNS. DNA of the CDR3: TGTGCCAGCAGAACGGACTACAAAGAGACCCAGTACTTC. Protein: CASRTDYKETQYF.

CDR3 residues: CASSAGNRDTQYF. The CDR3 DNA reads as TGTGCCAGCAGCGCGGGGAACAGGGATACGCAGTATTTT. The chain recombines TRBV7-8 with TRBJ2-3, with a possible D match to TRBD2 (6 bases). Trimming took 5 bases from V and 6 from J, leaving 12 bases between them. The CDR3 runs 13 residues. Germline V CDR1 and CDR2: SGHVS, FQNEAQ.